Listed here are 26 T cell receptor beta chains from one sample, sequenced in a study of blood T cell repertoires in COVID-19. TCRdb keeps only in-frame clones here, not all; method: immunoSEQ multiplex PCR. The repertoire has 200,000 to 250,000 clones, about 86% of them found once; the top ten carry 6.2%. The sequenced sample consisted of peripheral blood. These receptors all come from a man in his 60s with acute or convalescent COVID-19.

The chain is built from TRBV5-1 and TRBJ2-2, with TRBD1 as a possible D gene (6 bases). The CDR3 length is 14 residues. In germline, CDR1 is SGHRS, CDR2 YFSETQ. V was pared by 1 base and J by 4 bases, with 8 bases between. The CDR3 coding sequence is TGCGCCAGCAGCTTGCAACAGGGCACCGGGGAGCTGTTTTTT. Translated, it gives CASSLQQGTGELFF.

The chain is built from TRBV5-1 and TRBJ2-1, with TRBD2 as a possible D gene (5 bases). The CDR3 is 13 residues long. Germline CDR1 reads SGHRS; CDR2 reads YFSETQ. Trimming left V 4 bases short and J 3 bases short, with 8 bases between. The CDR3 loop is CASSHGGYNEQFF. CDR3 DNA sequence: TGCGCCAGCAGCCATGGAGGCTACAATGAGCAGTTCTTC.

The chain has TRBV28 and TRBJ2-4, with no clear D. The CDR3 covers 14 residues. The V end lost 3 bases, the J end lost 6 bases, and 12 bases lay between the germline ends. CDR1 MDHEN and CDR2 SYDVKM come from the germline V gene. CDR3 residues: CASSFPQVSNIQYF. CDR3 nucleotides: TGTGCCAGCAGTTTCCCCCAGGTCTCAAACATTCAGTACTTC.

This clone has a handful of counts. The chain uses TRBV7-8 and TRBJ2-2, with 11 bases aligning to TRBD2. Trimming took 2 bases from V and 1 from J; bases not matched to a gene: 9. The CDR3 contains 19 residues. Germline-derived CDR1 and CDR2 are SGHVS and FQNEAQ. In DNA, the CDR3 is TGTGCCAGCAGCTTACTACTACTAGCGGGAGTTGGGAACACCGGGGAGCTGTTTTTT. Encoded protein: CASSLLLLAGVGNTGELFF. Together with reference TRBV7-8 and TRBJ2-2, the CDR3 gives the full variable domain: GAGVSQSPRYKVAKRGQDVALRCDPISGHVSLFWYQQALGQGPEFLTYFQNEAQLDKSGLPSDRFFAERPEGSVSTLKIQRTQQEDSAVYLCASSLLLLAGVGNTGELFFGEGSRLTVL.

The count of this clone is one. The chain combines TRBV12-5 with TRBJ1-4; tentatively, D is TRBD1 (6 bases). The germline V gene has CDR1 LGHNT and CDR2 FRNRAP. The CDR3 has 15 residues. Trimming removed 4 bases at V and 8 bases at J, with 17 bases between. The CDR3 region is CASGCRGGLQEKLFF. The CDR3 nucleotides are TGTGCTAGTGGTTGTAGGGGGGGTTTGCAGGAAAAACTGTTTTTT.

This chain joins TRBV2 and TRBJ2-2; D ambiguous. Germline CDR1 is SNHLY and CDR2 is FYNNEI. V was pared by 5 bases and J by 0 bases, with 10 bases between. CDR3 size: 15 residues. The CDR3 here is CASSPLRSNTGELFF. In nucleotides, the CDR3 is TGTGCCAGCAGTCCCCTCCGGTCGAACACCGGGGAGCTGTTTTTT.

The CDR3 sequence is CASSVGLGTDTQYF. DNA for the CDR3: TGTGCCAGCAGCGTAGGACTTGGCACAGATACGCAGTATTTT. The V and J genes are TRBV9 and TRBJ2-3, with D uncertain. Per germline, CDR1 SGDLS and CDR2 YYNGEE. The CDR3 is 14 amino acids. Trimming shortened V by 0 bases and J by 1 base, and 6 bases separated the two germline ends.

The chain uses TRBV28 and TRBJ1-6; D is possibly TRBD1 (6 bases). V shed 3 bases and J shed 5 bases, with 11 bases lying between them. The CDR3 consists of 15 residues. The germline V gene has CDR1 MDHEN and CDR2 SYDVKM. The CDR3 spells CASSFVGGNNSPLHF. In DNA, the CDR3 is TGTGCCAGCAGTTTCGTAGGGGGTAATAATTCACCCCTCCACTTT.

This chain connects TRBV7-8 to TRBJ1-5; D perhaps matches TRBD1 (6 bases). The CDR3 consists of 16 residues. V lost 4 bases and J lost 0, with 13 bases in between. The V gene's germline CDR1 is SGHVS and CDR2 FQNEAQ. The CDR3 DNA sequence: TGTGCCAGCAGCTCCGGGACATTATATAGCAATCAGCCCCAGCATTTT. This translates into CASSSGTLYSNQPQHF.

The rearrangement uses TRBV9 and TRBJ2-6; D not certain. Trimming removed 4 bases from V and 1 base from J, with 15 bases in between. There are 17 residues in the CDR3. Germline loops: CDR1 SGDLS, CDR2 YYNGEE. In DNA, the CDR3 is TGTGCCAGCAGCCCTCAGGTAGTTGGGTCTGGGGCCAACGTCCTGACTTTC. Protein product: CASSPQVVGSGANVLTF. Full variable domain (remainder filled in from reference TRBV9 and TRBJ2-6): DSGVTQTPKHLITATGQRVTLRCSPRSGDLSVYWYQQSLDQGLQFLIQYYNGEERAKGNILERFSAQQFPDLHSELNLSSLELGDSALYFCASSPQVVGSGANVLTFGAGSRLTVL.

CDR3 residues: CASSSGGETQYF. As DNA, the CDR3 is TGTGCCAGTAGTTCGGGGGGTGAGACCCAGTACTTC. This chain connects TRBV19 to TRBJ2-5, with 7 bases fitting TRBD2. V trimming: 5 bases; J trimming: 5 bases; junction bases outside the gene matches: 2. The CDR3 extends over 12 amino acids. The germline CDR1 and CDR2 sequences are LNHDA and SQIVND (reference sequence). Looking up the rest from reference TRBV19 and TRBJ2-5 gives the full variable domain: DGGITQSPKYLFRKEGQNVTLSCEQNLNHDAMYWYRQDPGQGLRLIYYSQIVNDFQKGDIAEGYSVSREKKESFPLTVTSAQKNPTAFYLCASSSGGETQYFGPGTRLLVL.

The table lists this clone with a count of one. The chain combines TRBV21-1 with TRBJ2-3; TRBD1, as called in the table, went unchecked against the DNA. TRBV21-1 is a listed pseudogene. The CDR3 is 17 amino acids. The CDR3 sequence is CASSPRGGQGNTDTQYF. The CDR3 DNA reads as TGTGCCAGCAGCCCAAGGGGGGGACAGGGGAACACAGATACGCAGTATTTT.

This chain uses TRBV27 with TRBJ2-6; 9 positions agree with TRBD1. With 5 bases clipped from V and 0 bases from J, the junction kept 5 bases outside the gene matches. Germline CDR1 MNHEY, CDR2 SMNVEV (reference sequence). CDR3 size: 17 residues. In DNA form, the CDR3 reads TGTGCCAGCAGTAGGACAGGGGACTACTCTGGGGCCAACGTCCTGACTTTC. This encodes CASSRTGDYSGANVLTF.

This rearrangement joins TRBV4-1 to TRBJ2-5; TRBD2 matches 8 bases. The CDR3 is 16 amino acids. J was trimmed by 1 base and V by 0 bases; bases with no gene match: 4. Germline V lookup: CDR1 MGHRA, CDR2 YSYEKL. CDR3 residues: CASSQDRAGGQETQYF. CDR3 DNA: TGCGCCAGCAGCCAAGATCGGGCGGGAGGCCAAGAGACCCAGTACTTC.

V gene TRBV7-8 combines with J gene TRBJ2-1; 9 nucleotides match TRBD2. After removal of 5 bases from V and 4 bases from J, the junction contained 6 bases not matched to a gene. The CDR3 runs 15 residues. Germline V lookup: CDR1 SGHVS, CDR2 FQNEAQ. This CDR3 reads CASSATSGPYNEQFF. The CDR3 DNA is TGTGCCAGCAGCGCAACTAGCGGGCCTTACAATGAGCAGTTCTTC.

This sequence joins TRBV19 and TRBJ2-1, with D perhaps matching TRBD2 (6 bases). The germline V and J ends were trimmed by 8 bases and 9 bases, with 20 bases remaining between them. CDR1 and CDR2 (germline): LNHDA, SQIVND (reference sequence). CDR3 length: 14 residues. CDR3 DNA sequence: TGTGCCAGTGCCTGGCGGGATAAGCAGAGTGAGCAGTTCTTC. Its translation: CASAWRDKQSEQFF.

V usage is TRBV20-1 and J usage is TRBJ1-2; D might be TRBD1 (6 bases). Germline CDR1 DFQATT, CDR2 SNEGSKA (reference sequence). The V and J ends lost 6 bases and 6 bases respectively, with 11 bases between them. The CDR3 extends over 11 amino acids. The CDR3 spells CSAGRGDGYTF. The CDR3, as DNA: TGCAGTGCGGGCAGGGGCGATGGCTACACCTTC.

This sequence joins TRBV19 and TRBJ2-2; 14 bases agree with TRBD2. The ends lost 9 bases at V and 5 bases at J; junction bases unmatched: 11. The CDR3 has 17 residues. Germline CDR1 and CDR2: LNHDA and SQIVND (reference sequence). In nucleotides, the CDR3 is TGTGCCAGCCTGACCGGGACTAGCGGGAGTGGGACCGGGGAGCTGTTTTTT. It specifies CASLTGTSGSGTGELFF.

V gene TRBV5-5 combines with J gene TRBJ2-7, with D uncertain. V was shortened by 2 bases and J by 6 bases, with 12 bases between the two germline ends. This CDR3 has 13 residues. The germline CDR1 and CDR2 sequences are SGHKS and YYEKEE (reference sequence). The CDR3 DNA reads TGTGCCAGCAGCTTAAATCCGTTTCGCGAGCAGTACTTC. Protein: CASSLNPFREQYF.

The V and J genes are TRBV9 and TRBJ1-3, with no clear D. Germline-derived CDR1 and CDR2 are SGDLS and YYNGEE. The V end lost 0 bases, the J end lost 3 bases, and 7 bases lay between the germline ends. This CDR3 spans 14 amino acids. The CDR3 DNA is TGTGCCAGCAGCGTAGGGCCAGGTGGAAACACCATATATTTT. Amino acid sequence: CASSVGPGGNTIYF.

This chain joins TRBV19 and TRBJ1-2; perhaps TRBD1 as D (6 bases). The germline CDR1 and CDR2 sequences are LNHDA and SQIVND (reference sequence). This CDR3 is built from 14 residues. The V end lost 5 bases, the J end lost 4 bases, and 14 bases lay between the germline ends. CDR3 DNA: TGTGCCAGTAGTCAGGGAGGGGGTACCTATGGCTACACCTTC. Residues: CASSQGGGTYGYTF. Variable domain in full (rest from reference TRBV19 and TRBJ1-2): DGGITQSPKYLFRKEGQNVTLSCEQNLNHDAMYWYRQDPGQGLRLIYYSQIVNDFQKGDIAEGYSVSREKKESFPLTVTSAQKNPTAFYLCASSQGGGTYGYTFGSGTRLTVV.

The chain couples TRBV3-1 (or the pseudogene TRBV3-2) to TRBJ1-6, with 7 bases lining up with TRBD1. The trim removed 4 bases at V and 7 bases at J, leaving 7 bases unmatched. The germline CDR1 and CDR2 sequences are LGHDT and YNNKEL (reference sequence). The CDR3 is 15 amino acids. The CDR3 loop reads CASSPPTGYNSPLHF. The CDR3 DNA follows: TGTGCCAGCAGCCCCCCGACAGGGTACAATTCACCCCTCCACTTT.

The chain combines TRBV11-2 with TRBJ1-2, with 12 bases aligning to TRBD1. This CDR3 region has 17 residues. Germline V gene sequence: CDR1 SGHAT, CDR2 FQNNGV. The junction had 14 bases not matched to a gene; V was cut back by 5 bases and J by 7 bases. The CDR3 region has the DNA TGTGCCAGCAGCCCATCTAGGGGGACAGGGGGCGCGGCTGGCTACACCTTC. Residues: CASSPSRGTGGAAGYTF.

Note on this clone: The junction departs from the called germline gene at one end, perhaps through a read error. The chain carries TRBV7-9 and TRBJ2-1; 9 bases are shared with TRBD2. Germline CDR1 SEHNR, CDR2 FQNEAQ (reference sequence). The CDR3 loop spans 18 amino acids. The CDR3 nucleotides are TGTGCCAGCAGTTTAGGACTAGCGACTGAAAGCTCCTACAATGAGCAGTTCTTC. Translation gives CASSLGLATESSYNEQFF. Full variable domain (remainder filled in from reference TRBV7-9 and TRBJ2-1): DTGVSQNPRHKITKRGQNVTFRCDPISEHNRLYWYRQTLGQGPEFLTYFQNEAQLEKSRLLSDRFSAERPKGSFSTLEIQRTEQGDSAMYLCASSLGLATESSYNEQFFGPGTRLTVL.

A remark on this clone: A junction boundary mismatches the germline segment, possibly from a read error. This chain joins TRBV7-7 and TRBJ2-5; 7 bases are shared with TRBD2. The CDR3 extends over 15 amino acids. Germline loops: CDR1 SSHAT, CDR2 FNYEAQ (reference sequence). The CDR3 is CASSLGGTTVETQYF. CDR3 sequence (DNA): TGTGCTAGCAGCTTAGGTGGGACTACAGTTGAGACCCAGTACTTC.

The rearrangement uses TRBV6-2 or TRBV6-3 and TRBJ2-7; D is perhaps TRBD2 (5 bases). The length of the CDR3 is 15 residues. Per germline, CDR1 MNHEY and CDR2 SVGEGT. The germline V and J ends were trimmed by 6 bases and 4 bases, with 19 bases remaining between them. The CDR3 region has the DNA TGTGCCAGCAGCCAACCAGTGGCGGGTGGATACGAGCAGTACTTC. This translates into CASSQPVAGGYEQYF.